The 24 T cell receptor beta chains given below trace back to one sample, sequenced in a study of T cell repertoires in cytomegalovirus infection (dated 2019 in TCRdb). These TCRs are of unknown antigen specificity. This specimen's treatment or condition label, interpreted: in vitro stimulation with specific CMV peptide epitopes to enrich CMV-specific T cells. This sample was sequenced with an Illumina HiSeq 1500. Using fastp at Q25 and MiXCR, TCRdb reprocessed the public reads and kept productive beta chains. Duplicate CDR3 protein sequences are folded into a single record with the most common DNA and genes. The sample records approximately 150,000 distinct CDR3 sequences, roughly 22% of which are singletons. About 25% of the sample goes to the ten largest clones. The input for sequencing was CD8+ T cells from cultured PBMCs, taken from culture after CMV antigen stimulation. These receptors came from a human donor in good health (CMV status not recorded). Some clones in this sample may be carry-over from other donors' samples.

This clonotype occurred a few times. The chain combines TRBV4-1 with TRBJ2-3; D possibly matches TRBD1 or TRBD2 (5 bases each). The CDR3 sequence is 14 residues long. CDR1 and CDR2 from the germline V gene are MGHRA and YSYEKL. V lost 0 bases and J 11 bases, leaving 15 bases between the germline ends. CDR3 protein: CASSQDSGHPRQYF. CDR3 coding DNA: TGCGCCAGCAGCCAAGATTCGGGGCACCCTAGGCAGTATTTT.

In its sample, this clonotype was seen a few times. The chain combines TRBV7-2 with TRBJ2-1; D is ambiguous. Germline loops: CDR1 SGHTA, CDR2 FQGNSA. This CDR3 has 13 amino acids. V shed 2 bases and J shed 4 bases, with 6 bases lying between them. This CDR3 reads CASSLMDYNEQFF. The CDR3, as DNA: TGTGCCAGCAGCTTAATGGATTACAATGAGCAGTTCTTC.

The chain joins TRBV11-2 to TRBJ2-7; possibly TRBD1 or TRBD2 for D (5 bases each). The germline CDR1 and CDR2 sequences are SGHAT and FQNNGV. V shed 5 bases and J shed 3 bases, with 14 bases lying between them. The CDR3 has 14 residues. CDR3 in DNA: TGTGCCAGCAGCCTCGGGGCAGGGAACTACGAGCAGTACTTC. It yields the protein CASSLGAGNYEQYF.

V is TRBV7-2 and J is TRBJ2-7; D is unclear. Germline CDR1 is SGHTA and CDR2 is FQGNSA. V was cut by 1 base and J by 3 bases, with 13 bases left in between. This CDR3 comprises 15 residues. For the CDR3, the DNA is TGTGCCAGCAGCTTAGGTGGGTCATCCTTCTACGAGCAGTACTTC. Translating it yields CASSLGGSSFYEQYF.

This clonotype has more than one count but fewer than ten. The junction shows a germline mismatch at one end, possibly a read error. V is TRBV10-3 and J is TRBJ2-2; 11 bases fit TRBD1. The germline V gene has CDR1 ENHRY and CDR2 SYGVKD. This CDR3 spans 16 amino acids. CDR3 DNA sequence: TGTGCCATCAGTGATCGATGGGACAGGGGGACCGGGGAGCTGCTTTTT. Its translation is CAISDRWDRGTGELLF.

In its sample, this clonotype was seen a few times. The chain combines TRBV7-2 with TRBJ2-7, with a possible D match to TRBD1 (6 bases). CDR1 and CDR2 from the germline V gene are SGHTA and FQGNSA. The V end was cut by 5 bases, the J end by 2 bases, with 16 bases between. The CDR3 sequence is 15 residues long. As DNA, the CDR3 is TGTGCCAGCAGCATTAGACAGGTGAAGACCTACGAGCAGTACTTC. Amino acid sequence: CASSIRQVKTYEQYF.

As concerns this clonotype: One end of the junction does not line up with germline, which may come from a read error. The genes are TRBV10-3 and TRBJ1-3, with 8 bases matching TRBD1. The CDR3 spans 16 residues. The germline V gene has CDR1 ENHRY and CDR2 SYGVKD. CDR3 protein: CAISEPGTGSRDTTYF. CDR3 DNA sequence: TGTGCCATCAGTGAGCCCGGGACAGGCTCGCGAGACACCACATATTTT.

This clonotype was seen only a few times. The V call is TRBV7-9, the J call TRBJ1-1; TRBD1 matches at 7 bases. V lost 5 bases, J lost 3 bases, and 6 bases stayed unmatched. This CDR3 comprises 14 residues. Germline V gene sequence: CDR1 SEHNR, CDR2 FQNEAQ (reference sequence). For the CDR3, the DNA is TGTGCCAGCAGCCCTCCCGACAGGGACACTGAAGCTTTCTTT. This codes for CASSPPDRDTEAFF.

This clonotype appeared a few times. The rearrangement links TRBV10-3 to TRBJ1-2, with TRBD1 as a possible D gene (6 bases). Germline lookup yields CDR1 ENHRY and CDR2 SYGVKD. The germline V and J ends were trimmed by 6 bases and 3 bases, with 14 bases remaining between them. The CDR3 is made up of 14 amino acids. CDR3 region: CAIRLKDSYYGYTF. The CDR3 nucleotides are TGTGCCATCAGATTAAAGGACAGTTACTATGGCTACACCTTC.

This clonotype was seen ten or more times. CDR3: CASSLTSGGARETQYF. CDR3 nucleotide sequence: TGTGCCAGCAGCTTGACTAGCGGGGGCGCGAGGGAGACCCAGTACTTC. V usage is TRBV7-2 and J usage is TRBJ2-5, with TRBD2 identical over 12 bases. The length of the CDR3 is 16 residues. The germline V gene has CDR1 SGHTA and CDR2 FQGNSA. J was trimmed by 5 bases and V by 3 bases; bases with no gene match: 7.

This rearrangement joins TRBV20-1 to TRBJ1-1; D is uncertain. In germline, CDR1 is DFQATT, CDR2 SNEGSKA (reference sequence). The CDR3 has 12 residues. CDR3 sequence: CRILQWNTEAFF. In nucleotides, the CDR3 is TGCAGAATCTTGCAGTGGAACACTGAAGCTTTCTTT.

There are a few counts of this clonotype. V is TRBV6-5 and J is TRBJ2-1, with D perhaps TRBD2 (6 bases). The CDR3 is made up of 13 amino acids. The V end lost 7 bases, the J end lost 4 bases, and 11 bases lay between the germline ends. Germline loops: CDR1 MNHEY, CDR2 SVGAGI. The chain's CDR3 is CASTNGGYNEQFF. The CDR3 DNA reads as TGTGCCAGCACCAACGGGGGATACAATGAGCAGTTCTTC.

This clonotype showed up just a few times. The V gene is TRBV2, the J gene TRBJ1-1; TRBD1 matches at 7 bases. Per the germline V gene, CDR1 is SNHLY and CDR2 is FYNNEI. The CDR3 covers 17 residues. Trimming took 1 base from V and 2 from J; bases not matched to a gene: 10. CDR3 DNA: TGTGCCAGCAGTGAAGAACAGGGGCAAAGCGTAAACACTGAAGCTTTCTTT. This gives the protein CASSEEQGQSVNTEAFF.

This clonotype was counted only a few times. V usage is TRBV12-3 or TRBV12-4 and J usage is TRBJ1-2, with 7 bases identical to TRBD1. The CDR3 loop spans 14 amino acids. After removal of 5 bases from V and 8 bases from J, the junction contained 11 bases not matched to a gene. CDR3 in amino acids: CASSPGTAALGYTF. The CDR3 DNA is TGTGCCAGCAGTCCAGGGACAGCGGCCCTCGGCTACACCTTC.

CDR3 nucleotides: TGCAGTGCTAGATTTCAGACAGACTCTTTGAACACTGAAGCTTTCTTT. Protein product: CSARFQTDSLNTEAFF. The genes are TRBV20-1 and TRBJ1-1; perhaps TRBD1 as D (5 bases). The germline V and J ends were trimmed by 2 bases and 0 bases, with 16 bases remaining between them. From germline, CDR1 is DFQATT and CDR2 SNEGSKA (reference sequence). The CDR3 spans 16 residues.

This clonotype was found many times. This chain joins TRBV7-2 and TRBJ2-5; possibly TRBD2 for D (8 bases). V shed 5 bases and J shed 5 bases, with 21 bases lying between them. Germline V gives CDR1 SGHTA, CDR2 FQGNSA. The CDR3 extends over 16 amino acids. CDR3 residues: CASSLRGSGGMETQYF. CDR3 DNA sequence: TGTGCCAGCAGCCTCAGGGGGAGCGGGGGCATGGAGACCCAGTACTTC.

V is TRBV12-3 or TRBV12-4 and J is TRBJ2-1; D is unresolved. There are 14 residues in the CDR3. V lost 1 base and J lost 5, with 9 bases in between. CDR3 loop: CASSLEGSNNEQFF. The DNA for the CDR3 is TGTGCCAGCAGTTTAGAGGGCAGCAACAATGAGCAGTTCTTC.

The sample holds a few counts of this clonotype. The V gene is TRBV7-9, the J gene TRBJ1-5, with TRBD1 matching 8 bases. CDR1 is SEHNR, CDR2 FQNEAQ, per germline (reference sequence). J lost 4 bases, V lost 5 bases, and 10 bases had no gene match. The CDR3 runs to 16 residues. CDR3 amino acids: CASSTGQGAGNQPQHF. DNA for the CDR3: TGTGCCAGCAGCACAGGTCAGGGGGCTGGGAATCAGCCCCAGCATTTT.

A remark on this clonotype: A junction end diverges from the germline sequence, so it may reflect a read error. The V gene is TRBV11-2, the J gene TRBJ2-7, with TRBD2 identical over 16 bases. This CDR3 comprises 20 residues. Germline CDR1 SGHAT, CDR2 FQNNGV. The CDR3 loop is CAGSYFGGTSGGANSYEQYF. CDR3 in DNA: TGTGCCGGCAGCTATTTCGGAGGGACTAGCGGGGGGGCTAACTCCTACGAGCAGTACTTC.

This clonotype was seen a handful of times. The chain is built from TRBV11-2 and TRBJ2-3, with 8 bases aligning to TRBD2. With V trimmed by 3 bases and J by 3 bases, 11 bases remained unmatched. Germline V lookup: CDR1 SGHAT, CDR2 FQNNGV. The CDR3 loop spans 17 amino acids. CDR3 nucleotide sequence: TGTGCCAGCAGCTTCCGAAGGACTAGCTATCATACAGATACGCAGTATTTT. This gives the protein CASSFRRTSYHTDTQYF. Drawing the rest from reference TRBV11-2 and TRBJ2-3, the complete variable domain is EAGVAQSPRYKIIEKRQSVAFWCNPISGHATLYWYQQILGQGPKLLIQFQNNGVVDDSQLPKDRFSAERLKGVDSTLKIQPAKLEDSAVYLCASSFRRTSYHTDTQYFGPGTRLTVL.

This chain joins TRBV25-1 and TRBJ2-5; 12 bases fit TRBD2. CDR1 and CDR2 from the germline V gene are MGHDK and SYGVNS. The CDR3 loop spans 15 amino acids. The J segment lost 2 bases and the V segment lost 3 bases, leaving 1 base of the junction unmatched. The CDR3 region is CASSDGLAGQETQYF. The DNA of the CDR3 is TGTGCCAGCAGTGACGGACTAGCGGGGCAAGAGACCCAGTACTTC. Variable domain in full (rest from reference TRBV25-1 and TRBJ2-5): EADIYQTPRYLVIGTGKKITLECSQTMGHDKMYWYQQDPGMELHLIHYSYGVNSTEKGDLSSESTVSRIRTEHFPLTLESARPSHTSQYLCASSDGLAGQETQYFGPGTRLLVL.

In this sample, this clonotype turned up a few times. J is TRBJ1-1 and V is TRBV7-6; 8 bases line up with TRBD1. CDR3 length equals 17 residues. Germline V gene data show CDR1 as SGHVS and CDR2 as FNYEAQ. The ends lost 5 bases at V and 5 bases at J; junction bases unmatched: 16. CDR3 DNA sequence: TGTGCCAGCAGCCCAAAGGGTGGCAGGGGGCGGGGGACTGAAGCTTTCTTT. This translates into CASSPKGGRGRGTEAFF. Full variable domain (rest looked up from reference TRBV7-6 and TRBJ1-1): GAGVSQSPRYKVTKRGQDVALRCDPISGHVSLYWYRQALGQGPEFLTYFNYEAQQDKSGLPNDRFSAERPEGSISTLTIQRTEQRDSAMYRCASSPKGGRGRGTEAFFGQGTRLTVV.

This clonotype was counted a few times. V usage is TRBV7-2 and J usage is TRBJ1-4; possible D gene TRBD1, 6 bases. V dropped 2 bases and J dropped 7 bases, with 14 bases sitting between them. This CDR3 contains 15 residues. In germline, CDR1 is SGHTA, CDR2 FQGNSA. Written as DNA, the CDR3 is TGTGCCAGCAGCTTATTGGACAGTCCTACTGAAAAACTGTTTTTT. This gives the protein CASSLLDSPTEKLFF.

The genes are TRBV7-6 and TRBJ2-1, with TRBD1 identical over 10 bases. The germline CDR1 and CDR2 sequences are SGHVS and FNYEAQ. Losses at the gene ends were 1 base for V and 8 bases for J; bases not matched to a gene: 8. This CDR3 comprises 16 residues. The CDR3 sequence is CASSLGVGQGVDEQFF. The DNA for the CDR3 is TGTGCCAGCAGCTTAGGGGTTGGACAGGGGGTAGATGAGCAGTTCTTC.